A selection of T cell receptor beta chains follows, all from one sample in a study of cytomegalovirus exposure and HLA in healthy donors. Only in-frame clones appear in the TCRdb table, and some are missing; sequencing was by immunoSEQ multiplex PCR. In the table there are 45,000 to 70,000 clones, approximately 80% of which are singletons. Sequencing was done on a sample of PBMCs. These receptors were obtained from a man aged 50-60 years in good health and CMV-seronegative. The conserved cysteine and the conserved F or W are not part of the CDR3 here. D genes are given only for firm matches. Some rows mark clone size as missing; the rest say once, few, many or name a class of expanded clone.

D	J	size	V	CDR3
-	TRBJ2-2	-	TRBV19	ASSISGFPGELF
TRBD2	TRBJ2-1	-	TRBV5-6	ASSLGLDLDEQF
-	TRBJ1-1	-	TRBV5-6	ASGTGVGTEAF
TRBD1	TRBJ1-3	-	TRBV18	ASSPIQQGSSGNTIY
TRBD1	TRBJ2-6	-	TRBV10-1	ASSVIRSGDREVSGANVLT
TRBD1	TRBJ1-1	-	TRBV6-5	ASRPGGFSTEAF
-	TRBJ1-2	-	TRBV21-1	ASSKGAYGYT
-	TRBJ1-5	-	TRBV13	ASSLGAQPQH
-	TRBJ1-3	-	TRBV30	AWSVFGGNTIY
TRBD1	TRBJ1-1	-	TRBV6-1	ASSRQGPSTEAF
TRBD2	TRBJ2-5	-	TRBV13	ASSTRTSGGAETQY
TRBD2	TRBJ2-3	-	TRBV19	ASMWGTSDTDTQY
TRBD2	TRBJ2-3	once	TRBV2	ASERGAGGTDTQY
-	TRBJ2-2	-	TRBV5-1	ASSLARGNTGELF
TRBD2	TRBJ2-7	-	TRBV6-5	ASSRPVAGGGEY
TRBD1	TRBJ1-4	-	TRBV6-5	ASSRTGGTNEKLF
TRBD1	TRBJ1-1	-	TRBV7-2	ASSARTGGWPF
-	TRBJ2-1	-	TRBV7-9	ASSLLAGNNEQF
TRBD1	TRBJ2-1	once	TRBV10-3	AISDRGQGVSSGNEQF
TRBD1	TRBJ1-4	few	TRBV5-1	ASSLGDRFEKLF
-	TRBJ1-2	-	TRBV7-9	ASTGGARNYGYT
TRBD1	TRBJ2-7	-	TRBV15	ATSRGGDRVYEQY
-	TRBJ1-5	once	TRBV6-1	ASRGLQGSNQPQH
TRBD2	TRBJ2-3	-	TRBV5-1	ASSLVAGGITDTQY
-	TRBJ2-1	-	TRBV6-1	ASRRDWEYNEQF
-	TRBJ2-5	-	TRBV9	ASSKRVAKETQY
-	TRBJ2-7	-	TRBV28	ASSFWPSYEQY
TRBD2	TRBJ2-1	-	TRBV9	ASNTIAGGPNEQF
TRBD1	TRBJ1-2	once	TRBV4-2	ASSQATGAIYGYT
-	TRBJ2-3	once	TRBV5-6	ASSFTLQGSTDTQY
-	TRBJ2-2	few	TRBV2	ASRASRTGELF